This T cell receptor (beta chain) was documented in a study of T cells expressing NK-cell markers. Study findings and constraints: The study found these clonotypes also leading the CD3+CD56-NKG2C+ fraction in several donors.

To note about this clonotype: Its antigen is unknown.

TCRdb reanalyzed the 5' RACE reads and collapses them to one entry per CDR3 protein, without DNA. The table for this sample gives about 540,000 distinct CDR3 sequences. Germline V lookup: CDR1 SGHNT, CDR2 YYREEE (reference sequence). The CDR3 covers 15 residues. The receptor was derived from a man younger than 35 in good health. Input material: blood T cells: a sorted CD56 or NKG2C T cell subset, CD4+ or CD8+ T cells, or bulk PBMC T cells (not recorded which). The rearrangement links TRBV5-4 to TRBJ2-1; TCRdb lists TRBD1, though no DNA is available to test this call. This CDR3 is CASSIRDRGPQGQFF.